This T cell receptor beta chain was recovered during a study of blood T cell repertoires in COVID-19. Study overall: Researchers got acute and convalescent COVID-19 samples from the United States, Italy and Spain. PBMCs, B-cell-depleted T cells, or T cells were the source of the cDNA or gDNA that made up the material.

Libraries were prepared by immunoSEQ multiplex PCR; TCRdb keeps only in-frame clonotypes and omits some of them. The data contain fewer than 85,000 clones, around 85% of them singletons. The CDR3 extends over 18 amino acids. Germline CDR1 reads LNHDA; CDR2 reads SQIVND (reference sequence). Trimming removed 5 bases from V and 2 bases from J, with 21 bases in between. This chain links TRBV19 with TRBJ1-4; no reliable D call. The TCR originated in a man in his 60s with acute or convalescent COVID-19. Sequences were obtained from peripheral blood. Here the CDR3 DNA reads TGTGCCAGTAGTGCAACGGGTCGCCTGGAAGTGACTAATGAAAAACTGTTTTTT. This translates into CASSATGRLEVTNEKLFF.